The 30 T cell receptor beta chains below were found in one sample sequenced in a study of blood T cell repertoires in COVID-19. Method: immunoSEQ multiplex PCR; TCRdb's copy keeps in-frame clones and lacks some. The sample records roughly 340,000 clones, about nine tenths being singletons. The source material was peripheral blood. All receptors derive from a woman in her seventies with COVID-19, enrolled during active disease.

This clone was observed once. The V gene is TRBV9, the J gene TRBJ1-6; a possible D gene is TRBD1 (6 bases). Germline CDR1 is SGDLS and CDR2 is YYNGEE. The CDR3 runs to 15 residues. Trimming stripped 0 bases from V and 10 bases from J, with 14 bases between. Written as DNA, the CDR3 is TGTGCCAGCAGCGTAGAGGCAGGGGAAAGGTCACCCCTCCACTTT. Translating it yields CASSVEAGERSPLHF.

This chain connects TRBV5-1 to TRBJ1-4; a weak D match, TRBD1 (6 bases). CDR3 size: 16 residues. Trimming took off 0 bases at V and 3 bases at J, with 12 bases between the two ends. Germline V gives CDR1 SGHRS, CDR2 YFSETQ. DNA of the CDR3: TGCGCCAGCAGCTTGGAAGGGGGAGTCGCTAATGAAAAACTGTTTTTT. It translates to CASSLEGGVANEKLFF.

The gene calls are TRBV5-5 and TRBJ1-4, with 8 bases that match TRBD1. Germline loops: CDR1 SGHKS, CDR2 YYEKEE (reference sequence). This CDR3 region has 17 residues. V was clipped by 3 bases and J by 3 bases; unmatched bases: 10. The DNA for the CDR3 is TGTGCCAGCAGCTCGAGACTCGGGGACAGGCCTAATGAAAAACTGTTTTTT. Translated, it gives CASSSRLGDRPNEKLFF.

This chain links TRBV5-6 with TRBJ1-2; 8 bases agree with TRBD1. The junction had 5 bases not matched to a gene; V was cut back by 5 bases and J by 8 bases. This CDR3 has 12 amino acids. Germline values: CDR1 SGHDT, CDR2 YYEEEE. CDR3 sequence reads: CASRWTGQGYTF. DNA of the CDR3: TGTGCCAGCAGGTGGACAGGGCAAGGCTACACCTTC.

The rearrangement joins TRBV23-1 to TRBJ2-7; no clear D. TRBV23-1 is recorded as an ORF, its role being uncertain. Trimming cost V 0 bases and J 0 bases, with 15 bases left between them. The CDR3 contains 17 residues. The CDR3 is CASSQSGSVGISYEQYF. The CDR3 DNA is TGCGCCAGCAGTCAATCCGGCAGCGTCGGCATCTCCTACGAGCAGTACTTC.

The V gene is TRBV5-5, the J gene TRBJ1-1; 9 nucleotides line up with TRBD1. V dropped 4 bases and J dropped 7; count of bases not matched to a gene: 11. The CDR3 extends over 15 amino acids. Germline CDR1 is SGHKS and CDR2 is YYEKEE (reference sequence). CDR3 bases: TGTGCCAGCAGCCGTCGGACAGGGGACTATGGTGAAGCTTTCTTT. Its translation is CASSRRTGDYGEAFF.

The chain joins TRBV2 to TRBJ1-2, with TRBD1 matching over 11 bases. The ends lost 6 bases at V and 11 bases at J; junction bases unmatched: 11. CDR1 SNHLY and CDR2 FYNNEI come from the germline V gene. CDR3 length equals 14 residues. CDR3 loop: CASSGGQGASRYTF. Written as DNA, the CDR3 is TGTGCCAGCAGCGGTGGACAGGGGGCGTCGCGGTACACCTTC.

This chain joins TRBV4-1 and TRBJ1-1; D uncertain. The CDR3 covers 14 residues. Trimming pared 1 base from V and 7 bases from J, leaving 13 bases between. CDR1 is MGHRA and CDR2 is YSYEKL in the germline V gene. The CDR3 DNA is TGCGCCAGCAGCCAAGGTACGGGAATCGGTGAAGCTTTCTTT. Translation gives CASSQGTGIGEAFF.

The count of this clone is one. The chain employs TRBV18 and TRBJ1-1; a weak D match, TRBD1 (6 bases). With 1 base removed from V and 1 base from J, the gap between germline ends came to 10 bases. The CDR3 extends over 15 amino acids. CDR1 is KGHSH, CDR2 LQKENI, per germline. CDR3 protein: CASSPLPGQNTEAFF. The CDR3 nucleotides read TGTGCCAGCTCACCACTGCCGGGACAGAACACTGAAGCTTTCTTT.

This chain connects TRBV7-2 to TRBJ2-1; 7 positions agree with TRBD2. Germline CDR1 reads SGHTA; CDR2 reads FQGNSA. The CDR3 loop spans 16 amino acids. Trimming removed 5 bases from V and 0 bases from J; junction bases left unmatched: 7. The CDR3 loop is CASSASSGISYNEQFF. In nucleotides, the CDR3 is TGTGCCAGCAGCGCCTCTAGCGGAATCTCCTACAATGAGCAGTTCTTC.

This chain uses TRBV30 with TRBJ1-1; 7 positions match TRBD1. CDR3 length: 15 amino acids. The ends lost 2 bases at V and 1 base at J; junction bases unmatched: 7. Germline V CDR1 and CDR2: GTSNPN, SVGIG (reference sequence). The CDR3 nucleotides read TGTGCCTGGAGTTTTTGGGACAGAAGGAACACTGAAGCTTTCTTT. This codes for CAWSFWDRRNTEAFF.

This chain joins TRBV10-3 and TRBJ1-3, with D possibly matching TRBD1 (6 bases). CDR3 length equals 15 residues. Trimming shortened V by 3 bases and J by 3 bases, and 12 bases separated the two germline ends. CDR1 and CDR2 from the germline V gene are ENHRY and SYGVKD. For the CDR3, the DNA is TGTGCCATCAGTGAATCTCCGGACAGTGGAAACACCATATATTTT. Amino acids: CAISESPDSGNTIYF.

The chain joins TRBV28 to TRBJ1-5, with D possibly matching TRBD1 (6 bases). Trimming removed 3 bases from V and 0 bases from J, with 9 bases in between. CDR3 length: 15 residues. Germline V gene lookup returns CDR1 MDHEN and CDR2 SYDVKM. The CDR3 spells CASSLGHNSNQPQHF. The CDR3 region has the DNA TGTGCCAGCAGTTTGGGACATAATAGCAATCAGCCCCAGCATTTT.

The gene calls are TRBV6-5 and TRBJ1-5; tentatively, D is TRBD1 (6 bases). The ends were cut back, 6 bases at V and 1 base at J, with 13 bases in the middle. Looked up from germline, CDR1 is MNHEY and CDR2 is SVGAGI. CDR3 length: 15 residues. CDR3 sequence reads: CASSPYRVSNQPQHF. The CDR3 nucleotides are TGTGCCAGCAGCCCCTACAGGGTGAGCAATCAGCCCCAGCATTTT.

The gene calls are TRBV6-2 or TRBV6-3 and TRBJ2-1, with 9 bases identical to TRBD2. Germline trimming cut 5 bases from V and 4 bases from J; bases unmatched to any gene: 0. The CDR3 sequence is 13 residues long. Per germline, CDR1 MNHEY and CDR2 SVGEGT. CDR3 residues: CASSLAGYNEQFF. CDR3 DNA sequence: TGTGCCAGCAGTCTAGCGGGGTACAATGAGCAGTTCTTC.

The V and J genes are TRBV18 and TRBJ2-1; weak D call: TRBD2 (5 bases). Germline lookup yields CDR1 KGHSH and CDR2 LQKENI. The CDR3 extends over 14 amino acids. The V end lost 6 bases, the J end lost 5 bases, and 14 bases lay between the germline ends. The CDR3 DNA reads as TGTGCCAGCTCCCGCAGTGCGGGTGACAATGAGCAGTTCTTC. Its translation: CASSRSAGDNEQFF.

V is TRBV5-1 and J is TRBJ2-2; TRBD2 aligns across 8 bases. The CDR3 covers 15 residues. CDR1 and CDR2 (germline): SGHRS, YFSETQ. V was clipped by 4 bases and J by 3 bases; unmatched bases: 5. The DNA for the CDR3 is TGCGCCAGCAGCGTCTGGCGGGGGGACACCGGGGAGCTGTTTTTT. It translates to CASSVWRGDTGELFF.

This sequence joins TRBV3-1 (or the pseudogene TRBV3-2) and TRBJ1-4; tentative D call: TRBD1 (6 bases). Per germline, CDR1 LGHDT and CDR2 YNNKEL (reference sequence). V was pared by 6 bases and J by 6 bases, with 11 bases between. The CDR3 has 13 amino acids. The CDR3 protein is CASSSTGDEKLFF. Written as DNA, the CDR3 is TGTGCCAGCAGTTCGACAGGTGATGAAAAACTGTTTTTT.

This rearrangement joins TRBV21-1 to TRBJ2-7; TRBD2 was called by the table and not checked on the DNA. TRBV21-1 constitutes a pseudogene. The CDR3 spans 14 residues. The CDR3 bases are TGTGCCAGCAGCAAGGGGGGGGACGCCTACGAGCAGTACTTC. It codes for CASSKGGDAYEQYF.

The chain is built from TRBV11-2 and TRBJ2-1, with TRBD2 as a possible D gene (6 bases). Germline loops: CDR1 SGHAT, CDR2 FQNNGV. Deletions cut 2 bases from V and 0 bases from J, with 17 bases between. This CDR3 contains 18 residues. CDR3: CASSLRIGGASSYNEQFF. The CDR3, as DNA: TGTGCCAGCAGCTTAAGAATTGGCGGGGCGAGCTCCTACAATGAGCAGTTCTTC.

V gene TRBV10-2 combines with J gene TRBJ2-2; 8 bases are a match to TRBD2. Germline V gene sequence: CDR1 WSHSY, CDR2 SAAADI. The CDR3 has 16 residues. After removal of 4 bases from V and 2 bases from J, the junction contained 6 bases not matched to a gene. CDR3 DNA: TGCGCCAGCAGTGCCGGGCGGGGGGCAAACACCGGGGAGCTGTTTTTT. Its protein product is CASSAGRGANTGELFF.

The chain employs TRBV5-1 and TRBJ2-5; 8 nucleotides line up with TRBD2. Trimming cost V 4 bases and J 3 bases; bases outside gene matches: 5. The CDR3 spans 14 residues. Germline CDR1 SGHRS, CDR2 YFSETQ. The CDR3 DNA sequence: TGCGCCAGCAGCCCCGGGACTAGGGAAGAGACCCAGTACTTC. Amino acid sequence: CASSPGTREETQYF.

Only one count was recorded for this clone. The J gene is TRBJ1-2, the V gene TRBV10-2; D possibly corresponds to TRBD1 (5 bases). CDR3 length equals 13 residues. V lost 8 bases, J lost 2 bases, and 12 bases lay in between. Germline V gives CDR1 WSHSY, CDR2 SAAADI. For the CDR3, the DNA is TGCGCCAGCTGCAGGGCAGAAAACTATGGCTACACCTTC. Translated: CASCRAENYGYTF.

This chain links TRBV7-2 with TRBJ1-1; D is possibly TRBD1 (5 bases). V was clipped by 0 bases and J by 1 base, with 9 bases between them. This CDR3 region has 15 residues. Per the germline V gene, CDR1 is SGHTA and CDR2 is FQGNSA. The CDR3: CASSLAGARNTEAFF. CDR3 coding DNA: TGTGCCAGCAGCTTAGCAGGGGCGCGGAACACTGAAGCTTTCTTT.

This rearrangement joins TRBV7-8 to TRBJ2-5; TRBD2 might be the D (7 bases). The germline CDR1 and CDR2 sequences are SGHVS and FQNEAQ. The CDR3 covers 16 residues. Trimming stripped 5 bases from V and 2 bases from J, with 18 bases between. In nucleotides, the CDR3 is TGTGCCAGCAGCCAAGGGGGGGCCGTAGGGCAAGAGACCCAGTACTTC. Its protein is CASSQGGAVGQETQYF.

The chain is built from TRBV28 and TRBJ1-2; 7 nucleotides agree with TRBD1. This CDR3 has 16 amino acids. V lost 6 bases to trimming and J lost 6 bases; unmatched junction nucleotides: 16. CDR1 MDHEN and CDR2 SYDVKM come from the germline V gene. The CDR3, as DNA: TGTGCCAGCAGACCAAGACAGGGCCCTCACGGGGATGGCTACACCTTC. It codes for CASRPRQGPHGDGYTF.

This rearrangement joins TRBV2 to TRBJ2-3, with D unresolved. V was cut by 1 base and J by 6 bases, with 17 bases left in between. This CDR3 is built from 16 residues. Germline V gene lookup returns CDR1 SNHLY and CDR2 FYNNEI. The CDR3, as DNA: TGTGCCAGCAGTGAAGTAGACTCGAACCGGTGGGATACGCAGTATTTT. It encodes CASSEVDSNRWDTQYF.

The chain has TRBV5-1 and TRBJ1-4, with 9 bases identical to TRBD1. After removal of 0 bases from V and 2 bases from J, the junction contained 5 bases not matched to a gene. CDR3 size: 17 residues. Germline CDR1 and CDR2: SGHRS and YFSETQ. The CDR3 loop reads CASSLGRGTGTNEKLFF. As DNA, the CDR3 is TGCGCCAGCAGCTTGGGCCGTGGGACAGGGACTAATGAAAAACTGTTTTTT. The full variable domain, with the rest looked up from reference TRBV5-1 and TRBJ1-4, is KAGVTQTPRYLIKTRGQQVTLSCSPISGHRSVSWYQQTPGQGLQFLFEYFSETQRNKGNFPGRFSGRQFSNSRSEMNVSTLELGDSALYLCASSLGRGTGTNEKLFFGSGTQLSVL.

The chain is built from TRBV24-1 and TRBJ2-1; D possibly corresponds to TRBD2 (6 bases). The germline V gene has CDR1 KGHDR and CDR2 SFDVKD. Trimming shortened V by 3 bases and J by 1 base, and 9 bases separated the two germline ends. This CDR3 spans 15 amino acids. CDR3 amino acids: CATSDLGGSYNEQFF. CDR3 in DNA: TGTGCCACCAGTGATCTCGGGGGTTCCTACAATGAGCAGTTCTTC.

This clone has only one observation. The CDR3 DNA follows: TGTGCCAGCAGCTTGGGACAGGGGGTGAACACCGGGGAGCTGTTTTTT. Its protein is CASSLGQGVNTGELFF. J is TRBJ2-2 and V is TRBV5-4; the match to TRBD1 covers 9 bases. The CDR3 extends over 16 amino acids. Germline lookup yields CDR1 SGHNT and CDR2 YYREEE (reference sequence). V shed 0 bases, J shed 1 base, and the junction held 1 base outside the gene matches.